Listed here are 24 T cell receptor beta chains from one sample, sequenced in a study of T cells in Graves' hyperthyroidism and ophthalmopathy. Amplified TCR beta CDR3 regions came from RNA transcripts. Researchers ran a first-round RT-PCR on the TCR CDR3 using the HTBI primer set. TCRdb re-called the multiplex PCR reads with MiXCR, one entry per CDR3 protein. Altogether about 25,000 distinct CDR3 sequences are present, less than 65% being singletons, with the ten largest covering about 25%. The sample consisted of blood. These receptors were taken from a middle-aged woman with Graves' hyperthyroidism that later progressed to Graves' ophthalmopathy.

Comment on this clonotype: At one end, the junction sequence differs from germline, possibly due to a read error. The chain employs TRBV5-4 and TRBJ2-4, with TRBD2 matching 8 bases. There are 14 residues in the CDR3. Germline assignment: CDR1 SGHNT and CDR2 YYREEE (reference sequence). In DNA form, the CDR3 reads TGTGCCGGCAGTCTCTCGGGGGGGGATAACATTCAGTACTTC. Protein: CAGSLSGGDNIQYF. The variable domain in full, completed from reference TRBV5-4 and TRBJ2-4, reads ETGVTQSPTHLIKTRGQQVTLRCSSQSGHNTVSWYQQALGQGPQFIFQYYREEENGRGNFPPRFSGLQFPNYSSELNVNALELDDSALYLCAGSLSGGDNIQYFGAGTRLSVL.

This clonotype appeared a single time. CDR3 DNA: TGTGCCAGTAGTCGCACTAGCGGGAGCGGAGAGACCCAGTACTTC. This translates into CASSRTSGSGETQYF. This sequence joins TRBV19 and TRBJ2-5, with TRBD2 matching over 11 bases. The junction had 6 bases not matched to a gene; V was cut back by 5 bases and J by 4 bases. The CDR3 spans 15 residues. In germline, CDR1 is LNHDA, CDR2 SQIVND (reference sequence).

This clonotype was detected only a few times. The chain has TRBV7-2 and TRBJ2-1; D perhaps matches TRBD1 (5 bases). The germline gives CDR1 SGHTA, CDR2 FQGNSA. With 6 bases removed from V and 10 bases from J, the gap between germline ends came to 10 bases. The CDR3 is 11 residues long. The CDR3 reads CASSPGKEQFF. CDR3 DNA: TGTGCCAGCAGTCCAGGGAAGGAGCAGTTCTTC.

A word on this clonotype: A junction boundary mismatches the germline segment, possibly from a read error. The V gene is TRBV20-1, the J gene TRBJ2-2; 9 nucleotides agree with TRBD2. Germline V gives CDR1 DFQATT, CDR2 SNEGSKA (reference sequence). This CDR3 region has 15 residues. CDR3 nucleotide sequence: TGCAGTGCTACCCCGGGTAGCGGGAGCACCGGGAAGCTGTTTTTT. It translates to CSATPGSGSTGKLFF.

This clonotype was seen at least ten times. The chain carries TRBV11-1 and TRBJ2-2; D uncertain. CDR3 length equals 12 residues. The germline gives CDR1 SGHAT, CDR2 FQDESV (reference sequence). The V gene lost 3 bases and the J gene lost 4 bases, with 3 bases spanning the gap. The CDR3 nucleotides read TGTGCCAGCAGCTTGGCCACCGGGGAGCTGTTTTTT. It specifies CASSLATGELFF.

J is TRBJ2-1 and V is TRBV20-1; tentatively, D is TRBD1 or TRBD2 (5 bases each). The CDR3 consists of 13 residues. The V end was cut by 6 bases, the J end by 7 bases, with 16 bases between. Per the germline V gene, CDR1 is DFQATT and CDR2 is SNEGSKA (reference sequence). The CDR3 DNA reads TGCAGTGCCCGACGGGTAGGGACGAATGAGCAGTTCTTC. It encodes CSARRVGTNEQFF.

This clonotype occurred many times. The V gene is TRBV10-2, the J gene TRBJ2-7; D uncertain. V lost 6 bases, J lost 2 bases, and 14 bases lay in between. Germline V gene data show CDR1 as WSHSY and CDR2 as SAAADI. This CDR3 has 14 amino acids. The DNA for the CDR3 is TGCGCCAGCAGCCACATAGAAAGCCCCTACGAGCAGTACGTC. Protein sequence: CASSHIESPYEQYV.

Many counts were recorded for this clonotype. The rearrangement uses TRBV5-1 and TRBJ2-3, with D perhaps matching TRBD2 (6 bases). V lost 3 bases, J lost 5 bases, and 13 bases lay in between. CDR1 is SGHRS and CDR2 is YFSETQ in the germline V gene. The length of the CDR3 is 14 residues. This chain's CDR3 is CASSSGGSLDTQYF. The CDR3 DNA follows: TGCGCCAGCAGCTCTGGGGGGAGTTTAGATACGCAGTATTTT.

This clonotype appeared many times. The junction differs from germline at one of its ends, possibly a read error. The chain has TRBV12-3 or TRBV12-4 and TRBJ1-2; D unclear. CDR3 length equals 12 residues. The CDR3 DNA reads TGTGCCCGCAGTTCCTTGGGGTATGGCTACACCTTC. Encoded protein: CARSSLGYGYTF.

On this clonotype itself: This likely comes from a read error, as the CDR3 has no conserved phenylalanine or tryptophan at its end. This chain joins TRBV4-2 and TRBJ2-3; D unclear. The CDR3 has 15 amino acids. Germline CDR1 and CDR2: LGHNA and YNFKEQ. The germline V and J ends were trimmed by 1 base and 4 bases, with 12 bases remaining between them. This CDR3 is CASSQATADADTQYL. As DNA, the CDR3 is TGTGCCAGCAGCCAAGCTACCGCGGATGCAGATACGCAGTATCTT.

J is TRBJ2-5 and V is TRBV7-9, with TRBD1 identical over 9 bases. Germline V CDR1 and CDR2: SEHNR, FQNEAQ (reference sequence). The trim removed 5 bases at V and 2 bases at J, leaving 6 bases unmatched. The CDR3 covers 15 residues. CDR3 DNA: TGTGCCAGCAGCACCCGGGACAGGGATCAAGAGACCCAGTACTTC. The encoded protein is CASSTRDRDQETQYF.

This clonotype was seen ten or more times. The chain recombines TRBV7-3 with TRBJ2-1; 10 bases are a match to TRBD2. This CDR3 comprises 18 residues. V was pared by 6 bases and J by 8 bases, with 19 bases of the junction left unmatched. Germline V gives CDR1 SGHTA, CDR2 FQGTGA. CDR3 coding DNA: TGTGCCAGCAGTCCAAGAGGCCGGCTAGCGGGAGAAGTCTATGAGCAGTTCTTC. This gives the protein CASSPRGRLAGEVYEQFF. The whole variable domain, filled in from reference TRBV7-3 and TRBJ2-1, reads GAGVSQTPSNKVTEKGKYVELRCDPISGHTALYWYRQSLGQGPEFLIYFQGTGAADDSGLPNDRFFAVRPEGSVSTLKIQRTERGDSAVYLCASSPRGRLAGEVYEQFFGPGTRLTVL.

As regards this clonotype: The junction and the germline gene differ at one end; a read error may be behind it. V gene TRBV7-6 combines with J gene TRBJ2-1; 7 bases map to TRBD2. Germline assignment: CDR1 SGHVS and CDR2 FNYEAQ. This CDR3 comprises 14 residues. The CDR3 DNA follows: TGTGACAGCAGCGAGCGGGGTTCCTACAATGAGCGGTTCTTC. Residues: CDSSERGSYNERFF.

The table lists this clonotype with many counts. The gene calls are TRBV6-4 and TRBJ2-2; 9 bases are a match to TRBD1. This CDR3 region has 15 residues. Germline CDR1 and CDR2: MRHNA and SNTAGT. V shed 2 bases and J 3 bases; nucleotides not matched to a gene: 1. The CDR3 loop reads CASSDRDRDTGELFF. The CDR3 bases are TGTGCCAGCAGTGACCGGGACAGGGACACCGGGGAGCTGTTTTTT.

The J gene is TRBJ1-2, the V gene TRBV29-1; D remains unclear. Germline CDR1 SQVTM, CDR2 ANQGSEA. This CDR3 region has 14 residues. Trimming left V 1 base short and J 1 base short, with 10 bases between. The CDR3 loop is CSVEVRRYNYGYTF. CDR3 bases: TGCAGCGTTGAAGTCAGGCGCTATAACTATGGCTACACCTTC.

The CDR3 nucleotides are TGTGCCAGCAGCCAAACCGTCACCCGAAGCTCCTACAATGAGCAGTTCTTC. It encodes CASSQTVTRSSYNEQFF. The V gene is TRBV6-1, the J gene TRBJ2-1, with D hard to call. Germline V lookup: CDR1 MNHNS, CDR2 SASEGT. CDR3 length: 17 amino acids. Deletions cut 6 bases from V and 0 bases from J, with 18 bases between.

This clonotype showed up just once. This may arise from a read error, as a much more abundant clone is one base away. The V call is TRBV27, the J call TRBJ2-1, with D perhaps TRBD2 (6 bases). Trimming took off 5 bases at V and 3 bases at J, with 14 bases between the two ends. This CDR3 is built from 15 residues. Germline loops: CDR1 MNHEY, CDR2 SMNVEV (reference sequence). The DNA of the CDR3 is TGTGCCAGCAGTCCCGGGACTGCCGGCTACAATGAGCAGTTCTTC. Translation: CASSPGTAGYNEQFF.

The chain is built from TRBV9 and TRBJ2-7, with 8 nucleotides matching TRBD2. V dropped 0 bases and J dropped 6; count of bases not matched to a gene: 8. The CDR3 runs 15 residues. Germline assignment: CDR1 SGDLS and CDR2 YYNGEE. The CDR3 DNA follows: TGTGCCAGCAGCGTAGGCCCAGCGGGAGAGTTCGAGCAGTACTTC. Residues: CASSVGPAGEFEQYF.

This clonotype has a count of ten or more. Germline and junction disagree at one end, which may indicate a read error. In nucleotides, the CDR3 is TGTGCCAGCAGCGCGCCACCCGGGGGACACTTATACTTT. Translation gives CASSAPPGGHLYF. The chain is built from TRBV5-6 and TRBJ1-3, with D perhaps matching TRBD1 (6 bases). The CDR3 is made up of 13 amino acids. Germline CDR1 reads SGHDT; CDR2 reads YYEEEE. The variable domain in full, completed from reference TRBV5-6 and TRBJ1-3, reads DAGVTQSPTHLIKTRGQQVTLRCSPKSGHDTVSWYQQALGQGPQFIFQYYEEEERQRGNFPDRFSGHQFPNYSSELNVNALLLGDSALYLCASSAPPGGHLYFGEGSWLTVV.

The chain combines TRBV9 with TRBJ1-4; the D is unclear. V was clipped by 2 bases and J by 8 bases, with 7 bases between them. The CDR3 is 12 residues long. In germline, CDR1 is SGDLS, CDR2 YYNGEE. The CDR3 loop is CASSVGEEKLFF. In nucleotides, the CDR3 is TGTGCCAGCAGCGTCGGGGAGGAAAAACTGTTTTTT.

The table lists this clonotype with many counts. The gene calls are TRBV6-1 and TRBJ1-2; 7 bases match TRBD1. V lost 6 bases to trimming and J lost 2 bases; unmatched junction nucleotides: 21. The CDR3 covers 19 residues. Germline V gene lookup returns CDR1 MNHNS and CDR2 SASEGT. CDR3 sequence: CASSGPRGRRQGSNYGYTF. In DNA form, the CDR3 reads TGTGCCAGCAGCGGCCCCCGTGGGCGCCGACAGGGATCGAACTATGGCTACACCTTC.

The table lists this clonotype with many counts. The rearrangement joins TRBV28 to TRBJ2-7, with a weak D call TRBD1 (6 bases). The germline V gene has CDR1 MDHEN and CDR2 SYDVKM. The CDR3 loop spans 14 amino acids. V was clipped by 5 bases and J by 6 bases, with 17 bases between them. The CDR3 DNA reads TGTGCCAGCAGTAGCAGACAGGCTCCTAGCGAGCAGTACTTC. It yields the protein CASSSRQAPSEQYF.

CDR3 protein: CASIGVGAGNTIYF. CDR3 coding DNA: TGTGCCAGTATCGGTGTGGGGGCTGGAAACACCATATATTTT. The chain couples TRBV19 to TRBJ1-3; tentatively, D is TRBD1 (5 bases). Trimming took off 7 bases at V and 2 bases at J, with 12 bases between the two ends. Looked up from germline, CDR1 is LNHDA and CDR2 is SQIVND (reference sequence). This CDR3 is built from 14 residues.

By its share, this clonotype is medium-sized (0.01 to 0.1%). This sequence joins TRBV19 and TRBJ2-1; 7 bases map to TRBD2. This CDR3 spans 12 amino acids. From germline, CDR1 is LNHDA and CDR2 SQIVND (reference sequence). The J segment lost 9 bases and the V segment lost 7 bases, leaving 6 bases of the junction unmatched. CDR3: CASMGGVGEQFF. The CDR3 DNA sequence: TGTGCCAGTATGGGAGGGGTCGGTGAGCAGTTCTTC.